This T cell receptor beta chain derives from a study of blood T cell repertoires in COVID-19 (dated by TCRdb to 2018 to 2020). For context, the study as a whole: The collaborator samples originated in the United States, Italy and Spain and spanned the acute and convalescent phases of COVID-19. The samples were drawn from the first 160 participants of the ongoing ImmuneRACE study and from 1,254 subjects provided by 6 global collaborators. A de-identified subject ID, COVID-19 status, age in years and sex were almost always included in the sample metadata. The repertoires were released in a freely available public database intended as a resource for research on the immune response to SARS-CoV-2. Where available, HLA class I and class II types were taken from metadata supplied by the sample provider and were not determined by assay-based typing. Deeply sampled blood TCRbeta repertoires from subjects exposed to, actively infected with, or recovered from COVID-19 were included in the dataset. The material from the prospective study consisted of cDNA or gDNA derived from T cells, B-cell-depleted T cells, or PBMCs.

The collaborating institutions used their own protocols to collect whole blood in K2EDTA tubes. For TCRbeta analysis, collaborators shipped samples in one of three forms: frozen whole blood, isolated PBMCs, or DNA extracted from either of those sample types. The CDR3, cysteine through phenylalanine, is 14 amino acids long. Just the 42-base CDR3 DNA is kept, in frame starting at base 1. V is pruned by 2 bases and J by 2 bases, leaving 2 bases of the junction without a gene match. CDR1 and CDR2 (SGHRS, YFSETQ) derive from the germline V gene. TCRbeta CDR3 regions were amplified from genomic DNA by means of the immunoSEQ Assay, a bias-controlled multiplex PCR. The original pipeline was this. The number of nucleated cells in each sample was estimated by amplification of reference gene primers within the assay. To quantify the absolute abundance of each unique TCRbeta CDR3 rearrangement, sequence reads were collapsed and filtered. For each sample, productive Simpson clonality was calculated as the square root of Simpson's diversity index across productive rearrangements. TCRdb retrieved this table from immuneACCESS and kept in-frame rearrangements only. Not all clones are present; in checked studies, unresolved V genes account for under half, and no reason is known for the remainder. The V and J calls and clone size are taken from that table; D and trimming were inferred from the DNA. Across this sample there are nearly 85,000 clones, with around 88% seen only once. The ten most abundant clones make up approximately 15% of the sample.

Overall study outcomes, separate from this receptor: The amount of clinical and demographic metadata varied by source and participant and was provided uncurated.

In the case of this clone: Its binding antigen is unknown. No much larger clonotype is one base removed from it; base qualities were not supplied.

The receptor was derived from a woman aged 55-70 years with acute or convalescent COVID-19. The V and J segments used are TRBV5-1 and TRBJ2-3; 7 central nucleotides agree with TRBD2. Sequences were obtained from peripheral blood. The CDR3 protein is CASSLAGPTDTQYF. The nucleotide sequence reads as follows: TGCGCCAGCAGCTTAGCGGGACCCACAGATACGCAGTATTTT. Joined to the reference TRBV5-1 and TRBJ2-3 proteins, this CDR3 gives the full variable domain: KAGVTQTPRYLIKTRGQQVTLSCSPISGHRSVSWYQQTPGQGLQFLFEYFSETQRNKGNFPGRFSGRQFSNSRSEMNVSTLELGDSALYLCASSLAGPTDTQYFGPGTRLTVL.